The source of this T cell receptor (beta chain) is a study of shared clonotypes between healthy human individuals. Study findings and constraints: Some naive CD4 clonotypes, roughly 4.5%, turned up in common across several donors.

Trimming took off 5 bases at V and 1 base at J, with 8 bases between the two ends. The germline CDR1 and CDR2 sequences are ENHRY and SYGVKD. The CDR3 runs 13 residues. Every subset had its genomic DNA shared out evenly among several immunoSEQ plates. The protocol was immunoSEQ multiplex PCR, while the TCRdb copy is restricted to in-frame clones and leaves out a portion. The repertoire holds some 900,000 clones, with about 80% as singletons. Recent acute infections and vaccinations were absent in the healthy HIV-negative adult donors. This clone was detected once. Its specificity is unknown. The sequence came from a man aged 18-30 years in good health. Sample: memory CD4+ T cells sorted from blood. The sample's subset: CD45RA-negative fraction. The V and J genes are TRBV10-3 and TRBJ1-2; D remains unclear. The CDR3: CAISPGINYGYTF. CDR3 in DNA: TGTGCCATCAGTCCGGGAATTAACTATGGCTACACCTTC.